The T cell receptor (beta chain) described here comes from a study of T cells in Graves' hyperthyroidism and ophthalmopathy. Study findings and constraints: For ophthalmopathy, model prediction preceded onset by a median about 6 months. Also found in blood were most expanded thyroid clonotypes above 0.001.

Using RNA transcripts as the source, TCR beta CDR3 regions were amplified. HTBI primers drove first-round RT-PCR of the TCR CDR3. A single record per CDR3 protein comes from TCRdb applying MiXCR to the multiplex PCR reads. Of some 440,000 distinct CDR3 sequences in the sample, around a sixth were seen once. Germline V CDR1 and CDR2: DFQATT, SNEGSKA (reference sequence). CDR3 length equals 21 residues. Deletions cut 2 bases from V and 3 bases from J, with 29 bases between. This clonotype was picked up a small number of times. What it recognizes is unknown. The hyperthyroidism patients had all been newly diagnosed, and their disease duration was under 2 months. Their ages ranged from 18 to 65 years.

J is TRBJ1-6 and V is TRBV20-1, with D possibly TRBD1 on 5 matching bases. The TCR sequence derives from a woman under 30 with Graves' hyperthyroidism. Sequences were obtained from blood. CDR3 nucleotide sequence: TGCAGTGCTAGACCCCGTTATCGGGGCCGACCAACCCATATCTATAATTCACCCCTCCACTTT. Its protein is CSARPRYRGRPTHIYNSPLHF.